This T cell receptor beta chain was identified in a study of blood T cell repertoires in COVID-19. Overall study: Acute and convalescent COVID-19 samples came from the United States, Italy and Spain.

The CDR3 contains 15 residues. Data came from immunoSEQ multiplex PCR; TCRdb stores just in-frame clones and leaves some out. The data contain about 330,000 clones, around four fifths of them singletons. Sequencing was carried out using peripheral blood. The receptor was derived from a woman aged 50 to 65 with acute or convalescent COVID-19. The chain employs TRBV1 and TRBJ1-1; the table's D call of TRBD1 was not tested on the DNA. TRBV1 is classified as a pseudogene. CDR3 sequence reads: CTSSPRDRGNTEAFF. The CDR3 region has the DNA TGCACCAGCAGCCCGCGGGACAGGGGGAACACTGAAGCTTTCTTT.